This TCR beta chain was sequenced for a study of OX40 agonist ivuxolimab in advanced cancers. Overall study results and limits: Within 6 weeks, CD4+ and CD8+ blood T cells expanded clonally at 0.1 to 3.0 mg/kg.

With respect to this clone: Antigen specificity is unknown.

The method was immunoSEQ multiplex PCR; TCRdb's version includes in-frame clones alone and lacks a portion of them. The data hold about 45,000 clones, with about 89% observed a single time. The specimen comprised CD4+ or CD8+ T cells sorted from blood, sampled in a trial of the OX40 agonist ivuxolimab. The TCR was taken from an adult with an advanced solid tumor such as melanoma, head and neck, liver or kidney cancer.

Here the CDR3 DNA reads TGTGCCAGCGGCCCAATAGCGGGAGAGTACAATGAGCAGTTCTTC. Its protein product is CASGPIAGEYNEQFF. The J gene is TRBJ2-1, the V gene TRBV7-6; 9 bases map to TRBD2. CDR3 length: 15 amino acids. The V and J ends lost 8 bases and 4 bases, in that order; junction bases with no gene match: 9. Germline V lookup: CDR1 SGHVS, CDR2 FNYEAQ.